Below, 16 T cell receptor beta chains from the same sample are listed, as sequenced in a study of blood T cell repertoires in COVID-19. Assay: immunoSEQ multiplex PCR; the TCRdb copy retains only in-frame clones and omits some. In the table there are fewer than 200,000 clones, roughly 84% of which are singletons. The sequenced sample consisted of peripheral blood. The receptors originated from a man in his sixties who had recovered from COVID-19.

This clone showed up just once. The genes are TRBV27 and TRBJ1-4; TRBD1 might be the D (5 bases). The CDR3 is made up of 15 amino acids. Trimming took off 4 bases at V and 8 bases at J, with 17 bases between the two ends. CDR1 is MNHEY, CDR2 SMNVEV, per germline (reference sequence). CDR3 DNA: TGTGCCAGCAGTTCGGGGGAGTTTCACGGCGAAAAACTGTTTTTT. Its protein is CASSSGEFHGEKLFF.

This rearrangement joins TRBV7-9 to TRBJ1-6, with TRBD1 matching 7 bases. This CDR3 region has 16 residues. Germline trimming cut 5 bases from V and 6 bases from J; bases unmatched to any gene: 10. CDR1 is SEHNR, CDR2 FQNEAQ, per germline (reference sequence). CDR3 protein: CASSLGDRALNSPLHF. The CDR3 region has the DNA TGTGCCAGCAGCCTCGGTGACAGGGCTCTTAATTCACCCCTCCACTTT.

This clone appeared once. Sequence at one end of the junction differs from germline and may be a read error. The chain has TRBV7-7 and TRBJ2-5; 7 bases fit TRBD2. This CDR3 spans 15 amino acids. Germline assignment: CDR1 SSHAT and CDR2 FNYEAQ (reference sequence). CDR3 DNA: TGTGCTAGCAGCCCCTTTGGGGGGGGTGAGGAGACCCAGTACTTC. Residues: CASSPFGGGEETQYF.

The chain is built from TRBV30 and TRBJ1-2; 10 bases match TRBD1. The ends lost 2 bases at V and 4 bases at J; junction bases unmatched: 7. The CDR3 has 15 amino acids. Germline V CDR1 and CDR2: GTSNPN, SVGIG (reference sequence). The CDR3 protein is CAWSRSGTGAYGYTF. CDR3 sequence (DNA): TGTGCCTGGAGTCGAAGCGGGACAGGGGCCTATGGCTACACCTTC.

This clone has just a few counts. The gene calls are TRBV19 and TRBJ1-5; 7 positions agree with TRBD1. V lost 6 bases and J lost 2; bases outside the gene matches: 10. The V gene's germline CDR1 is LNHDA and CDR2 SQIVND (reference sequence). This CDR3 is 16 amino acids long. The chain's CDR3 is CASSHGTDRGNQPQHF. The DNA for the CDR3 is TGTGCCAGTAGCCACGGGACAGATCGGGGCAATCAGCCCCAGCATTTT.

The chain is built from TRBV4-2 and TRBJ1-4; D gene uncertain. Germline V gives CDR1 LGHNA, CDR2 YNFKEQ. The V end lost 0 bases, the J end lost 6 bases, and 14 bases lay between the germline ends. CDR3 length: 16 residues. The CDR3: CASSQETGGGHEKLFF. DNA for the CDR3: TGTGCCAGCAGCCAAGAAACGGGAGGAGGTCATGAAAAACTGTTTTTT.

J is TRBJ2-7 and V is TRBV7-6; 12 nucleotides agree with TRBD1. The CDR3 length is 16 residues. The trim removed 2 bases at V and 5 bases at J, leaving 7 bases unmatched. Germline V lookup: CDR1 SGHVS, CDR2 FNYEAQ. The CDR3 sequence: CASSLYGTGGNNEQYF. CDR3 DNA sequence: TGTGCCAGCAGCTTATACGGGACAGGGGGCAATAACGAGCAGTACTTC.

This chain joins TRBV7-9 and TRBJ1-2; D is undetermined. The CDR3 has 14 residues. Trimming cost V 1 base and J 2 bases, with 8 bases left between them. Germline V gene sequence: CDR1 SEHNR, CDR2 FQNEAQ (reference sequence). CDR3 sequence (DNA): TGTGCCAGCAGCTTAGTGGTACAGAACTATGGCTACACCTTC. Translating it yields CASSLVVQNYGYTF.

This rearrangement joins TRBV24-1 to TRBJ2-3; D is perhaps TRBD1 (5 bases). The germline V gene has CDR1 KGHDR and CDR2 SFDVKD. Trimming stripped 6 bases from V and 2 bases from J, with 14 bases between. The CDR3 sequence is 15 residues long. In DNA form, the CDR3 reads TGTGCCACCAGTCAAGGGGTCTTCTCCACAGATACGCAGTATTTT. It specifies CATSQGVFSTDTQYF.

The chain links TRBV5-1 to TRBJ2-3; 8 positions agree with TRBD2. CDR1 and CDR2 from the germline V gene are SGHRS and YFSETQ. This CDR3 has 14 amino acids. V was pared by 7 bases and J by 4 bases, with 8 bases of the junction left unmatched. The CDR3 reads CASYSGARPDTQYF. The CDR3 nucleotides read TGCGCCAGCTATAGCGGGGCTCGCCCAGATACGCAGTATTTT.

The chain has TRBV3-1 (or the pseudogene TRBV3-2) and TRBJ2-7; 8 nucleotides match TRBD1. Germline CDR1 and CDR2: LGHDT and YNNKEL (reference sequence). This CDR3 spans 14 amino acids. Unmatched junction bases numbered 4, after V lost 0 bases and J lost 6 bases. The CDR3, as DNA: TGTGCCAGCAGCCAAGAGGGGACAGGCCCCGAGCAGTACTTC. Encoded protein: CASSQEGTGPEQYF.

The chain employs TRBV9 and TRBJ2-3; TRBD2 matches at 8 bases. V gave up 0 bases and J gave up 1 base; unmatched junction bases: 4. The germline V gene has CDR1 SGDLS and CDR2 YYNGEE. The CDR3 spans 16 residues. DNA for the CDR3: TGTGCCAGCAGCGTAGGGGAAGCGGGGGGCACAGATACGCAGTATTTT. This gives the protein CASSVGEAGGTDTQYF.

The V call is TRBV11-3, the J call TRBJ2-5; 14 bases match TRBD2. Germline V gene lookup returns CDR1 SGHNT and CDR2 YENEEA. V lost 5 bases, J lost 0 bases, and 8 bases stayed unmatched. The CDR3 is made up of 18 amino acids. DNA of the CDR3: TGTGCCAGCAGCCACGGCGGGACTAGCGGGGGTAACCAAGAGACCCAGTACTTC. Translated: CASSHGGTSGGNQETQYF.

This chain links TRBV27 with TRBJ1-1; D uncertain. The V end lost 8 bases, the J end lost 4 bases, and 14 bases lay between the germline ends. The germline CDR1 and CDR2 sequences are MNHEY and SMNVEV (reference sequence). CDR3 length: 13 residues. CDR3: CASGRGRFTEAFF. CDR3 DNA sequence: TGTGCCAGCGGGCGGGGTAGGTTCACTGAAGCTTTCTTT.

The V gene is TRBV5-1, the J gene TRBJ2-2, with TRBD2 matching 8 bases. Unmatched junction bases numbered 6, after V lost 4 bases and J lost 4 bases. Germline assignment: CDR1 SGHRS and CDR2 YFSETQ. The CDR3 runs 15 residues. CDR3 sequence: CASSPRGAGTGELFF. In DNA, the CDR3 is TGCGCCAGCAGCCCGCGGGGGGCGGGCACCGGGGAGCTGTTTTTT.

This clone was recorded once. J is TRBJ2-3 and V is TRBV7-2; D ambiguous. The CDR3 has 15 residues. CDR1 SGHTA and CDR2 FQGNSA come from the germline V gene. V dropped 3 bases and J dropped 6 bases, with 16 bases sitting between them. The CDR3 coding sequence is TGTGCCAGCAGCTTGAACTCTATCGGTTCTGATACGCAGTATTTT. It translates to CASSLNSIGSDTQYF.